This T cell receptor (beta chain) was obtained from a study of T cell repertoires in aging, cancer and after chemotherapy. Whole-study findings and limits: No conclusions about immunological memory after chemotherapy can be drawn from the repertoire data. Compared with age-matched healthy donors, untreated hematological or solid cancer patients showed higher blood TCR clonality.

TCR beta rearrangements were amplified from peripheral blood genomic DNA. In this sample, this clonotype is medium-sized. Its cognate antigen is unknown. There are 13 residues in the CDR3. The ends were cut back, 3 bases at V and 6 bases at J, with 12 bases in the middle. Germline V gene data show CDR1 as SQVTM and CDR2 as ANQGSEA. Multiplex touch-down PCR with TRB-A/B primers amplified rearranged V-D-J TRB sequences. One entry per CDR3 protein, called by TCRdb with MiXCR from the multiplex PCR reads. Of some 9,900 distinct CDR3 sequences in the sample, about 25% are singletons; the top ten hold over 1%.

The chain is built from TRBV29-1 and TRBJ1-3; D call uncertain. Sample: blood. This receptor was identified in a human donor in good health. CDR3 bases: TGCAGCGTTGACGAGAAAGGAGAAAACACCATATATTTT. It specifies CSVDEKGENTIYF.